A single sample is the source of the 32 T cell receptor beta chains below, sequenced in a study of T cell repertoires in cytomegalovirus infection. TCRdb re-called the reads with MiXCR, one entry per CDR3 protein. The sample lists approximately 250,000 distinct CDR3 sequences, 9% to 15% occurring once. Sequencing input: PBMCs. The receptors here all came from a human donor in good health (CMV status not recorded). Some clones in this sample may be carry-over from other donors' samples.

This sequence joins TRBV11-1 and TRBJ1-1; D possibly corresponds to TRBD1 (5 bases). CDR3 length equals 15 residues. From germline, CDR1 is SGHAT and CDR2 FQDESV (reference sequence). V shed 5 bases and J shed 9 bases, with 22 bases lying between them. The CDR3 sequence is CASSPPGSGGNKAFF. CDR3 coding DNA: TGTGCCAGCAGCCCCCCCGGCAGTGGGGGGAACAAAGCTTTCTTT.

In its sample, this clonotype was seen a few times. The chain links TRBV11-3 to TRBJ1-2, with D possibly matching TRBD1 (5 bases). The CDR3 spans 14 residues. Germline CDR1 reads SGHNT; CDR2 reads YENEEA. With 4 bases removed from V and 4 bases from J, the gap between germline ends came to 13 bases. CDR3 protein: CASSSTTGGYGYTF. The CDR3 bases are TGTGCCAGCAGCTCAACGACTGGGGGCTATGGCTACACCTTC.

In its sample, this clonotype was seen once. The rearrangement links TRBV2 to TRBJ2-2; D is unresolved. The V end was cut by 8 bases, the J end by 1 base, with 8 bases between. The CDR3 covers 13 residues. CDR1 and CDR2 from the germline V gene are SNHLY and FYNNEI. CDR3 DNA sequence: TGTGCCAGCGGGCGGCAGAACACCGGGGAGCTGTTTTTT. It is translated as CASGRQNTGELFF.

This clonotype was counted many times. The DNA for the CDR3 is TGTGCCAGCAGCCCGGGACTAGCGGGAACTCAGACCCAGTACTTC. Residues: CASSPGLAGTQTQYF. V usage is TRBV7-9 and J usage is TRBJ2-5; 13 bases are shared with TRBD2. CDR3 length equals 15 residues. The germline V gene encodes CDR1 SEHNR and CDR2 FQNEAQ (reference sequence). Trimming removed 5 bases from V and 6 bases from J; junction bases left unmatched: 6.

With regard to this clonotype: This may stem from a read error, because a much larger clone lies one nucleotide away. V is TRBV2 and J is TRBJ2-1; D ambiguous. The V end was cut by 4 bases, the J end by 3 bases, with 16 bases between. The germline V gene encodes CDR1 SNHLY and CDR2 FYNNEI. This CDR3 has 16 amino acids. The CDR3 coding sequence is TGTGCCAGCAGTGGTGGGTTCAGCAACTACTACAATGAGCAGTTCTTC. Encoded protein: CASSGGFSNYYNEQFF.

This sequence joins TRBV30 and TRBJ1-5; D ambiguous. With 2 bases removed from V and 6 bases from J, the gap between germline ends came to 17 bases. CDR3 length: 15 residues. Germline CDR1 is GTSNPN and CDR2 is SVGIG (reference sequence). CDR3 region: CAWSRGWGDGQPQHF. For the CDR3, the DNA is TGTGCCTGGAGTCGGGGATGGGGAGACGGTCAGCCCCAGCATTTT. Full variable domain (rest looked up from reference TRBV30 and TRBJ1-5): SQTIHQWPATLVQPVGSPLSLECTVEGTSNPNLYWYRQAAGRGLQLLFYSVGIGQISSEVPQNLSASRPQDRQFILSSKKLLLSDSGFYLCAWSRGWGDGQPQHFGDGTRLSIL.

This clonotype was recorded many times. A read error may produce the germline difference seen at one junction end. The rearrangement links TRBV7-2 to TRBJ1-1, with D perhaps TRBD1 (6 bases). Per the germline V gene, CDR1 is SGHTA and CDR2 is FQGNSA. The CDR3 spans 14 residues. CDR3 in DNA: TGTGCCAGCAGCTTAACCTCCGGGGACACCGAAGCTTTCTTT. This sequence encodes CASSLTSGDTEAFF.

Only a few counts were recorded for this clonotype. The chain carries TRBV13 and TRBJ2-1; TRBD2 agrees at 10 bases. V lost 0 bases and J lost 1; bases outside the gene matches: 0. Per the germline V gene, CDR1 is PRHDT and CDR2 is FYEKMQ (reference sequence). CDR3 length: 16 residues. DNA for the CDR3: TGTGCCAGCAGCTTAGGGGGACTAGCGTCCTACAATGAGCAGTTCTTC. Translated: CASSLGGLASYNEQFF. Variable domain in full (rest from reference TRBV13 and TRBJ2-1): AAGVIQSPRHLIKEKRETATLKCYPIPRHDTVYWYQQGPGQDPQFLISFYEKMQSDKGSIPDRFSAQQFSDYHSELNMSSLELGDSALYFCASSLGGLASYNEQFFGPGTRLTVL.

V is TRBV12-5 and J is TRBJ2-1; TRBD2 aligns across 10 bases. The V and J ends lost 1 base and 9 bases, in that order; junction bases with no gene match: 6. CDR1 is LGHNT, CDR2 FRNRAP, per germline. The CDR3 is made up of 15 amino acids. CDR3 sequence: CASGLGLAGVTEQFF. Written as DNA, the CDR3 is TGTGCTAGTGGTTTGGGGCTAGCGGGAGTAACTGAGCAGTTCTTC.

As regards this clonotype: An end of the junction differs from the germline gene, which may be a read error. The chain recombines TRBV12-3 or TRBV12-4 with TRBJ2-4; 8 positions agree with TRBD1. CDR3 length: 17 residues. Here the CDR3 reads CAGSPHHGQGRQNIQYF. CDR3 coding DNA: TGTGCCGGCAGCCCTCACCACGGACAGGGACGCCAAAACATTCAGTACTTC.

This clonotype was picked up many times. This rearrangement joins TRBV7-2 to TRBJ2-3; D is possibly TRBD2 (6 bases). Germline values: CDR1 SGHTA, CDR2 FQGNSA. The ends were cut back, 6 bases at V and 10 bases at J, with 29 bases in the middle. The CDR3 has 17 amino acids. CDR3 loop: CASSWGETARVGNAQYF. The CDR3 coding sequence is TGTGCCAGCAGTTGGGGGGAGACGGCTAGAGTTGGGAATGCGCAGTATTTT. The whole variable domain, remainder taken from reference TRBV7-2 and TRBJ2-3, is GAGVSQSPSNKVTEKGKDVELRCDPISGHTALYWYRQSLGQGLEFLIYFQGNSAPDKSGLPSDRFSAERTGGSVSTLTIQRTQQEDSAVYLCASSWGETARVGNAQYFGPGTRLTVL.

This clonotype has just a few counts. V is TRBV3-1 and J is TRBJ2-5, with D uncertain. Trimming left V 1 base short and J 4 bases short, with 7 bases between. The CDR3 has 13 amino acids. CDR1 and CDR2 (germline): LGHDT, YNNKEL (reference sequence). As DNA, the CDR3 is TGTGCCAGCAGCCAAGGAATGGGAGAGACCCAGTACTTC. Its translation: CASSQGMGETQYF.

The table lists this clonotype with a few counts. The chain joins TRBV5-4 to TRBJ1-1; D is perhaps TRBD1 (6 bases). This CDR3 contains 17 residues. The germline V gene encodes CDR1 SGHNT and CDR2 YYREEE (reference sequence). Between the trimmed V and J ends, which lost 4 bases and 1 base, there was a span of 20 bases. The CDR3 DNA reads as TGTGCCAGCAGCCATGGCCCCACAGGGTTGGGGAACACTGAAGCTTTCTTT. Protein product: CASSHGPTGLGNTEAFF.

This clonotype was recorded many times. V usage is TRBV20-1 and J usage is TRBJ1-1; D ambiguous. Per the germline V gene, CDR1 is DFQATT and CDR2 is SNEGSKA (reference sequence). V lost 6 bases, J lost 0 bases, and 14 bases lay in between. CDR3 length: 14 residues. CDR3 nucleotides: TGCAGTGCCGTGGGAGGGCCCCTGAACACTGAAGCTTTCTTT. Encoded protein: CSAVGGPLNTEAFF.

This clonotype was observed many times. This rearrangement joins TRBV6-2 or TRBV6-3 to TRBJ2-7; perhaps TRBD1 as D (5 bases). The germline CDR1 and CDR2 sequences are MNHEY and SVGEGT. The CDR3 length is 17 residues. V lost 4 bases and J lost 0, with 19 bases in between. CDR3 amino acids: CASSSFHLGQGSYEQYF. The CDR3 DNA sequence: TGTGCCAGCAGTTCATTCCATCTCGGGCAGGGCTCCTACGAGCAGTACTTC.

This clonotype was counted many times. The rearrangement joins TRBV7-2 to TRBJ2-3; a possible D gene is TRBD2 (6 bases). V was shortened by 5 bases and J by 2 bases, with 11 bases between the two germline ends. In germline, CDR1 is SGHTA, CDR2 FQGNSA. The CDR3 is 14 amino acids. For the CDR3, the DNA is TGTGCCAGCAGCCCGCCGGGAGTCACAGATACGCAGTATTTT. Translation: CASSPPGVTDTQYF.

In this sample, this clonotype turned up many times. This rearrangement joins TRBV7-9 to TRBJ2-3; 10 nucleotides match TRBD1. V gave up 4 bases and J gave up 1 base; unmatched junction bases: 8. CDR3 size: 17 residues. CDR1 and CDR2 (germline): SEHNR, FQNEAQ (reference sequence). The CDR3 DNA reads as TGTGCCAGCAGCTCGGACAGGGGGTCATCGGGCACAGATACGCAGTATTTT. Translated: CASSSDRGSSGTDTQYF.

This clonotype was recorded many times. The rearrangement links TRBV6-2 or TRBV6-3 to TRBJ2-1, with TRBD2 identical over 8 bases. Germline V gene lookup returns CDR1 MNHEY and CDR2 SVGEGT. The CDR3 covers 15 residues. V was clipped by 6 bases and J by 12 bases; unmatched bases: 16. CDR3 nucleotide sequence: TGTGCCAGCAGCCTAGCTAGCGGGTCTCTTCGGGGGCAGTTCTTC. Translation gives CASSLASGSLRGQFF.

This clonotype was detected ten times or more. The V and J genes are TRBV14 and TRBJ2-1, with TRBD2 matching over 10 bases. CDR3 length: 15 residues. Germline V gene lookup returns CDR1 SGHDN and CDR2 FVKESK. V trimming: 1 base; J trimming: 5 bases; junction bases outside the gene matches: 2. As DNA, the CDR3 is TGTGCCAGCAGCCAAGTGCTAGCGGGAGACAATGAGCAGTTCTTC. It codes for CASSQVLAGDNEQFF.

Note on this clonotype: A much larger clone sits a single nucleotide away, making a read error possible. This CDR3 fails to terminate in the conserved phenylalanine or tryptophan, so it likely reflects a read error. The CDR3 spells CASSLTRTEAFL. The CDR3 DNA is TGTGCCAGCAGTCTTACGCGGACTGAAGCTTTCTTA. V and J are TRBV28 and TRBJ1-1; D is unclear. The CDR3 spans 12 residues. CDR1 is MDHEN and CDR2 is SYDVKM in the germline V gene. The V end lost 5 bases, the J end lost 5 bases, and 9 bases lay between the germline ends.

V gene TRBV20-1 combines with J gene TRBJ2-7, with D possibly being TRBD2 (5 bases). The V and J ends lost 2 bases and 4 bases respectively, with 21 bases between them. There are 16 residues in the CDR3. Per the germline V gene, CDR1 is DFQATT and CDR2 is SNEGSKA (reference sequence). This CDR3 reads CSARRGQETGTYEQYF. Here the CDR3 DNA reads TGCAGTGCTAGAAGAGGGCAGGAGACTGGTACTTACGAGCAGTACTTC.

As concerns this clonotype: Possible read error: a much larger clone is one base away. The CDR3 sequence: CASSPGQGYSTDTRYF. The CDR3 bases are TGTGCCAGCAGCCCGGGACAGGGGTATAGCACAGATACGCGGTATTTT. V is TRBV6-5 and J is TRBJ2-3, with 10 positions matching TRBD1. Germline V gives CDR1 MNHEY, CDR2 SVGAGI. This CDR3 contains 16 residues.

This clonotype was seen once. The V and J genes are TRBV10-3 and TRBJ2-5; 9 positions match TRBD2. CDR1 and CDR2 from the germline V gene are ENHRY and SYGVKD. This CDR3 region has 14 residues. The trim removed 8 bases at V and 2 bases at J, leaving 6 bases unmatched. The CDR3 is CAIAAGGPQETQYF. CDR3 DNA sequence: TGTGCCATCGCGGCGGGAGGGCCGCAAGAGACCCAGTACTTC.

About this clonotype: This could be a read error, since a much larger clone is one nucleotide away. The chain recombines TRBV7-8 with TRBJ1-1, with D tentatively TRBD1 (5 bases). The V gene lost 8 bases and the J gene lost 5 bases, with 18 bases spanning the gap. CDR1 and CDR2 (germline): SGHVS, FQNEAQ. The CDR3 spans 14 residues. CDR3 coding DNA: TGTGCCAGCTGCCAGGCCCGGGGGGAAACTGAAGCTTTCTTT. Amino acids: CASCQARGETEAFF.

In its sample, this clonotype was seen once. This rearrangement joins TRBV20-1 to TRBJ2-7; 9 nucleotides match TRBD1. The CDR3 consists of 13 residues. Germline assignment: CDR1 DFQATT and CDR2 SNEGSKA (reference sequence). V lost 5 bases and J lost 5; bases outside the gene matches: 7. In DNA form, the CDR3 reads TGCAGTGCTGACCGGGACAGGGCTAACGAGCAGTACTTC. Its protein is CSADRDRANEQYF.

This clonotype has more than one count but fewer than ten. The V gene is TRBV16, the J gene TRBJ1-1; D not resolved. Deletions cut 5 bases from V and 7 bases from J, with 11 bases between. The CDR3 spans 12 residues. Germline values: CDR1 KGHSY, CDR2 FQNENV. The CDR3 loop is CASSYIRDEAFF. DNA of the CDR3: TGTGCCAGCAGCTACATCCGGGATGAAGCTTTCTTT.

The table lists this clonotype with many counts. This chain links TRBV7-8 with TRBJ2-7, with D possibly matching TRBD1 (7 bases). V shed 2 bases and J shed 7 bases, with 12 bases lying between them. CDR3 length: 13 amino acids. The germline CDR1 and CDR2 sequences are SGHVS and FQNEAQ. The CDR3 DNA sequence: TGTGCCAGCAGCTTAAGACAGGGAGGAGAGCAGTACTTC. As protein: CASSLRQGGEQYF. The variable domain in full, with the rest retrieved from reference TRBV7-8 and TRBJ2-7, is GAGVSQSPRYKVAKRGQDVALRCDPISGHVSLFWYQQALGQGPEFLTYFQNEAQLDKSGLPSDRFFAERPEGSVSTLKIQRTQQEDSAVYLCASSLRQGGEQYFGPGTRLTVT.

This clonotype was found many times. The chain couples TRBV29-1 to TRBJ2-1; 10 bases align to TRBD2. V lost 0 bases and J lost 4; bases outside the gene matches: 12. The CDR3 consists of 18 residues. CDR1 and CDR2 from the germline V gene are SQVTM and ANQGSEA. This CDR3 reads CSVEDETSGRFLYNEQFF. The CDR3 nucleotides are TGCAGCGTTGAAGATGAGACTAGCGGGCGTTTCTTGTACAATGAGCAGTTCTTC.

This clonotype was seen only a few times. The V and J genes are TRBV6-2 or TRBV6-3 and TRBJ2-7; D perhaps matches TRBD2 (5 bases). Germline V gives CDR1 MNHEY, CDR2 SVGEGT. The CDR3 is made up of 17 amino acids. V was clipped by 0 bases and J by 3 bases, with 18 bases between them. The CDR3 DNA follows: TGTGCCAGCAGTTACTCGACGAGCGAGGGAGCTGGCTACGAGCAGTACTTC. Amino acids: CASSYSTSEGAGYEQYF.

This clonotype was detected many times. This chain connects TRBV6-1 to TRBJ2-7; D could derive from TRBD1 or TRBD2 (5 bases each). The V end lost 0 bases, the J end lost 3 bases, and 12 bases lay between the germline ends. The CDR3 has 15 amino acids. CDR1 and CDR2 (germline): MNHNS, SASEGT. The CDR3 spells CASSEASGRDYEQYF. CDR3 coding DNA: TGTGCCAGCAGTGAAGCCTCGGGACGGGACTACGAGCAGTACTTC.

The J gene is TRBJ2-3, the V gene TRBV5-1; perhaps TRBD2 as D (6 bases). CDR3 length: 15 amino acids. Germline V gene sequence: CDR1 SGHRS, CDR2 YFSETQ. V gave up 4 bases and J gave up 6 bases, with 18 bases separating them. The CDR3 DNA reads as TGCGCCAGCAGCGGTACCGGGACGGAGGGGGATACGCAGTATTTT. This sequence encodes CASSGTGTEGDTQYF.

This chain joins TRBV20-1 and TRBJ1-2; D not resolved. The CDR3 length is 14 residues. Germline V lookup: CDR1 DFQATT, CDR2 SNEGSKA (reference sequence). V lost 0 bases, J lost 7 bases, and 15 bases lay in between. The CDR3 nucleotides are TGCAGTGCTAGAGAAGACCTTCAGATAGGTGGCTACACCTTC. Its protein product is CSAREDLQIGGYTF.